This section outlines one T cell receptor (beta chain) sequence together with its context. Germline values: CDR1 SQVTM, CDR2 ANQGSEA. Trimming stripped 4 bases from V and 7 bases from J, with 14 bases between. The CDR3 covers 13 residues. Clones were sequenced by immunoSEQ multiplex PCR, and TCRdb holds only the in-frame ones, with some missing. The repertoire holds tens of thousands of clones, with around 90% as singletons. This sample is part of a study of T cell changes during pregnancy in multiple sclerosis. This clonotype was obtained from a female donor in good health, enrolled as a control in a pregnancy study. The starting material was CD8+ T cells from peripheral blood mononuclear cells, obtained in the second trimester of pregnancy. The V and J genes are TRBV29-1 and TRBJ1-5; a weak D match, TRBD1 (6 bases). The CDR3 loop is CSVGGQGRQPQHF. The CDR3 DNA follows: TGCAGCGTTGGGGGGCAGGGCCGCCAGCCCCAGCATTTT.